These 10 T cell receptor beta chains were all obtained from the same sample, sequenced in a study of control samples from healthy donors and cancer patients. Using immunoSEQ multiplex PCR, the repertoire was profiled, and TCRdb retains in-frame clones only, with some absent. The sample lists about 180,000 clones, 80% to 95% occurring once. Sequencing input: blood. The receptors here all came from a woman aged 40 to 50 in good health.

The chain employs TRBV4-1 and TRBJ2-1; TRBD1 or TRBD2 may be the D gene (5 bases each). Germline CDR1 MGHRA, CDR2 YSYEKL. This CDR3 contains 14 residues. Trimming removed 4 bases at V and 8 bases at J, with 15 bases between. The CDR3: CASSPPGTIHEQFF. CDR3 sequence (DNA): TGCGCCAGCAGCCCCCCCGGGACCATTCATGAGCAGTTCTTC.

DNA of the CDR3: TGTGCCAGCAGTGAAGAGGTCGGTCTCCGCCGGGGAGAGCAGTACTTC. This sequence encodes CASSEEVGLRRGEQYF. V gene TRBV2 combines with J gene TRBJ2-7; maybe TRBD2 (5 bases). The CDR3 is 16 residues long. Germline CDR1 reads SNHLY; CDR2 reads FYNNEI. V was cut by 1 base and J by 7 bases, with 20 bases left in between. Using reference TRBV2 and TRBJ2-7 for the parts outside the CDR3, the full variable domain is EPEVTQTPSHQVTQMGQEVILRCVPISNHLYFYWYRQILGQKVEFLVSFYNNEISEKSEIFDDQFSVERPDGSNFTLKIRSTKLEDSAMYFCASSEEVGLRRGEQYFGPGTRLTVT.

CDR3 bases: TGTGCCAGCAGCTTGACCAGGGGGACAGATACGCAGTATTTT. It translates to CASSLTRGTDTQYF. The genes are TRBV5-6 and TRBJ2-3; 7 nucleotides line up with TRBD1. V was pared by 1 base and J by 3 bases, with 2 bases of the junction left unmatched. The V gene's germline CDR1 is SGHDT and CDR2 YYEEEE. The CDR3 loop spans 14 amino acids.

The V and J genes are TRBV4-1 and TRBJ1-1; D remains ambiguous. From germline, CDR1 is MGHRA and CDR2 YSYEKL. This CDR3 contains 15 residues. V was cut by 1 base and J by 6 bases, with 15 bases left in between. Here the CDR3 DNA reads TGCGCCAGCAGCCAAGTCGGGATCTCGATCCCTGAAGCTTTCTTT. Amino acids: CASSQVGISIPEAFF.

The chain is built from TRBV27 and TRBJ2-1; 7 nucleotides align to TRBD2. V lost 3 bases to trimming and J lost 0 bases; unmatched junction nucleotides: 2. The CDR3 length is 15 residues. CDR1 MNHEY and CDR2 SMNVEV come from the germline V gene (reference sequence). This CDR3 is CASSLWGGSYNEQFF. As DNA, the CDR3 is TGTGCCAGCAGTTTGTGGGGGGGCTCCTACAATGAGCAGTTCTTC.

The V call is TRBV25-1, the J call TRBJ2-5; D uncertain. Germline loops: CDR1 MGHDK, CDR2 SYGVNS. Trimming pared 3 bases from V and 7 bases from J, leaving 9 bases between. There are 12 residues in the CDR3. As DNA, the CDR3 is TGTGCCAGCAGTGAGGGTTTAGGGACCCAGTACTTC. It yields the protein CASSEGLGTQYF.

The rearrangement uses TRBV4-1 and TRBJ2-7; D gene unclear. V gave up 3 bases and J gave up 3 bases, with 9 bases separating them. This CDR3 has 13 amino acids. The germline V gene has CDR1 MGHRA and CDR2 YSYEKL. The CDR3: CASSHLLRYEQYF. DNA of the CDR3: TGCGCCAGCAGCCACCTTCTTCGCTACGAGCAGTACTTC.

The V and J genes are TRBV3-1 (or the pseudogene TRBV3-2) and TRBJ2-1; D is perhaps TRBD1 (5 bases). Trimming took 8 bases from V and 0 from J, leaving 14 bases between them. The CDR3 has 15 residues. From germline, CDR1 is LGHDT and CDR2 YNNKEL (reference sequence). The DNA of the CDR3 is TGTGCCAGCGGACGTCGGACAAGCTCCTACAATGAGCAGTTCTTC. Translating it yields CASGRRTSSYNEQFF.

The genes are TRBV3-1 (or the pseudogene TRBV3-2) and TRBJ1-2, with 9 positions matching TRBD1. The CDR3 sequence is 14 residues long. The ends lost 3 bases at V and 7 bases at J; junction bases unmatched: 6. CDR1 and CDR2 from the germline V gene are LGHDT and YNNKEL (reference sequence). This CDR3 reads CASSHGQGLGGYTF. The CDR3 DNA reads TGTGCCAGCAGCCACGGACAGGGGTTGGGTGGCTACACCTTC.

The chain carries TRBV6-5 and TRBJ1-6; 11 bases fit TRBD1. This CDR3 has 14 residues. CDR1 and CDR2 from the germline V gene are MNHEY and SVGAGI. With V trimmed by 6 bases and J by 9 bases, 4 bases remained unmatched. CDR3 loop: CASSLGQGASPLHF. The CDR3, as DNA: TGTGCCAGCAGCCTCGGACAGGGGGCTTCACCCCTCCACTTT.